Included here is one T cell receptor (beta chain) sequence, with context. The target antigen is unknown. This sample was included in a study of cytomegalovirus exposure and HLA in healthy donors. General observations from the study: More than 15,000 TCR beta sequences were associated with HLA alleles at 0.05 false discovery rate in a later analysis. The likely origin of a cluster of highly shared sequence variants was a sequencing artifact.

This CDR3 is built from 15 residues. Looked up from germline, CDR1 is MNHNS and CDR2 is SASEGT. V lost 6 bases to trimming and J lost 7 bases; unmatched junction nucleotides: 11. All donors participated as healthy donors of bone marrow. Primers for the PCR totalled 60 Vbeta and 13 Jbeta. Profiling relied on immunoSEQ multiplex PCR, and the TCRdb table lists in-frame clones only, not all of them. The table shows about 160,000 clones, with about 81% occurring only once. The clonotype originates from a woman between 18 and 29 years old in good health and CMV-seronegative. The chain has TRBV6-1 and TRBJ2-1; 8 bases line up with TRBD1. The sample consisted of PBMCs. CDR3 DNA: TGTGCCAGCAGGGAACGGGACAGGTTGAGGAATGAGCAGTTCTTC. It yields the protein CASRERDRLRNEQFF.